This T cell receptor beta chain is drawn from a study of blood T cell repertoires in COVID-19. Study at large: COVID-19 samples collected from the United States, Italy and Spain covered acute and convalescent phases.

This CDR3 is 13 amino acids long. Unmatched junction bases numbered 4, after V lost 7 bases and J lost 7 bases. CDR1 MNHEY and CDR2 SVGAGI come from the germline V gene. TCRdb's copy holds only in-frame clones and misses some; the assay was immunoSEQ multiplex PCR. This repertoire shows 25,000 to 30,000 clones, over 75% found once; its top ten account for roughly 8%. Sequenced: peripheral blood. V and J are TRBV6-5 and TRBJ2-4, with TRBD1 matching 10 bases. The clonotype was recovered from a woman between 65 and 79 years old with active or convalescent COVID-19. CDR3 bases: TGTGCCAGCACTACGACAGGGGGCAACATTCAGTACTTC. Encoded protein: CASTTTGGNIQYF.